This T cell receptor beta chain came from a study of Ad26.COV2.S vaccination and SARS-CoV-2 variants. Regarding treatment: around 19 received Ad26.COV2.S at low or high dose, single or two shots; roughly five received placebo; per-sample allocation not given. At day 63 after the first vaccine or placebo injection, samples were drawn. General observations from the study: Greater spike-specific TCR breadth was seen in vaccine recipients than in placebo recipients. Recipients of either vaccine or placebo displayed similar breadth of non-spike TCRs.

Sequencing used immunoSEQ multiplex PCR; TCRdb keeps in-frame clones, though not all of them. The sample comprises over 200,000 clones, around nine tenths of which are singletons, and roughly a tenth rests with the top ten. As regards this clone: Its antigen is as yet unknown.

CDR1 is SGHDT, CDR2 YYEEEE, per germline. The ends lost 4 bases at V and 0 bases at J; junction bases unmatched: 13. CDR3 length: 17 residues. V is TRBV5-6 and J is TRBJ2-7; TRBD2 agrees at 7 bases. This clonotype was obtained from a person aged 18-60 years who received the Ad26.COV2.S COVID-19 vaccine or a placebo. Sequencing used peripheral blood, obtained in a trial of Ad26.COV2.S vaccine versus placebo. The CDR3 region is CASSPQVGGSSSYEQYF. In DNA, the CDR3 is TGTGCCAGCAGCCCACAAGTTGGCGGGAGCTCCTCCTACGAGCAGTACTTC.